Following are 13 T cell receptor beta chains from one sample sequenced in a study of liver allograft versus peripheral blood T cells. The overall study: Comparisons were made between T cell receptor repertoires found in transplanted livers and those circulating in recipients' peripheral blood.

TCRdb recomputed calls from the reads with MiXCR, one row per CDR3 protein. The sample consists of 14,000 or so distinct CDR3 sequences, roughly 20% of them appearing once. The receptor source for this set is a human patient who had a liver transplant. A subset of T cells may come from the graft donor.

Of note for this clonotype: The junction and the germline gene differ at one end; a read error may be behind it. The V gene is TRBV6-6, the J gene TRBJ1-5; perhaps TRBD1 as D (5 bases). Germline assignment: CDR1 MNHNY and CDR2 SVGAGI (reference sequence). The CDR3 covers 13 residues. CDR3 DNA: TGTGCCAGCAGTAGCCAGGGCAACCAGCCCCAGCATTTT. It encodes CASSSQGNQPQHF.

This clonotype showed up many times. V is TRBV10-3 and J is TRBJ1-6, with D maybe TRBD1 (6 bases). Germline-derived CDR1 and CDR2 are ENHRY and SYGVKD. This CDR3 comprises 15 residues. V was cut by 5 bases and J by 7 bases, with 15 bases left in between. CDR3 DNA sequence: TGTGCCATCAGTCGAGAGGGGGAGCCCAATTCACCCCTCCACTTT. Translated, it gives CAISREGEPNSPLHF.

By sample share, this clonotype is medium-sized. The chain employs TRBV30 and TRBJ1-2; weak D call: TRBD1 (5 bases). This CDR3 contains 15 residues. Trimming left V 7 bases short and J 3 bases short, with 21 bases between. The germline V gene has CDR1 GTSNPN and CDR2 SVGIG (reference sequence). Written as DNA, the CDR3 is TGTGCCTTGGCCGGAGAGGGGAAATCCTACTATGGCTACACCTTC. Amino acids: CALAGEGKSYYGYTF.

This clonotype came up a few times. V gene TRBV19 combines with J gene TRBJ2-7, with 7 nucleotides matching TRBD2. Germline assignment: CDR1 LNHDA and CDR2 SQIVND (reference sequence). The CDR3 has 15 residues. The J segment lost 0 bases and the V segment lost 5 bases, leaving 7 bases of the junction unmatched. This CDR3 is CASSLIAGLSYEQYF. CDR3 in DNA: TGTGCCAGTAGTCTTATAGCGGGCCTCTCCTACGAGCAGTACTTC.

This clonotype came up a few times. The DNA of the CDR3 is TGTGCCAGCAGCCGCGGGACGGCTGAAGCTTTCTTT. Translation gives CASSRGTAEAFF. V and J are TRBV12-3 or TRBV12-4 and TRBJ1-1, with D tentatively TRBD1 (5 bases). The CDR3 runs 12 residues. Trimming pared 6 bases from V and 6 bases from J, leaving 11 bases between.

This clonotype was counted between two and nine times. CDR3 coding DNA: TGTGCCAGCAGCTTATATGCGAGGACCGCCAATCAGCCCCAGCATTTT. It encodes CASSLYARTANQPQHF. The chain carries TRBV7-2 and TRBJ1-5; D remains unclear. Germline V lookup: CDR1 SGHTA, CDR2 FQGNSA. The CDR3 extends over 16 amino acids. V lost 2 bases and J 3 bases, leaving 14 bases between the germline ends.

For this clonotype: A much larger clone lies one base from this, so it may be a read error. V is TRBV6-1 and J is TRBJ1-5; D unresolved. CDR3 size: 15 residues. The germline V gene has CDR1 MNHNS and CDR2 SASEGT. For the CDR3, the DNA is TGTGCCAGCAGTATCCTCTGGGGAACCAATCAGCCCCAGCTTTTT. As protein: CASSILWGTNQPQLF.

This clonotype counts as medium-sized. The J gene is TRBJ1-6, the V gene TRBV6-6; TRBD1 aligns across 11 bases. Germline V gene data show CDR1 as MNHNY and CDR2 as SVGAGI (reference sequence). The CDR3 spans 15 residues. J lost 9 bases, V lost 4 bases, and 5 bases had no gene match. CDR3 amino acids: CASSSFGTGGSPLHF. For the CDR3, the DNA is TGTGCCAGCAGTTCTTTCGGGACAGGGGGTTCACCCCTCCACTTT.

This clonotype was observed many times. The rearrangement uses TRBV19 and TRBJ2-3; no reliable D call. Trimming shortened V by 2 bases and J by 0 bases, and 6 bases separated the two germline ends. The CDR3 sequence is 14 residues long. CDR1 is LNHDA, CDR2 SQIVND, per germline (reference sequence). CDR3 nucleotides: TGTGCCAGTAGTATACAGGCTAGCACAGATACGCAGTATTTT. As protein: CASSIQASTDTQYF.

As for this clonotype: The germline gene is not matched at one end of the junction; a read error may be the cause. CDR3 in amino acids: CDSSLGGLSNQPQHF. The DNA of the CDR3 is TGTGACAGCAGCTTAGGGGGGCTGAGCAATCAGCCCCAGCATTTT. V and J are TRBV7-2 and TRBJ1-5, with a possible D match to TRBD1 (6 bases). In germline, CDR1 is SGHTA, CDR2 FQGNSA. CDR3 size: 15 residues. Filled out from reference TRBV7-2 and TRBJ1-5, the complete variable domain reads GAGVSQSPSNKVTEKGKDVELRCDPISGHTALYWYRQSLGQGLEFLIYFQGNSAPDKSGLPSDRFSAERTGGSVSTLTIQRTQQEDSAVYLCDSSLGGLSNQPQHFGDGTRLSIL.

The rearrangement uses TRBV20-1 and TRBJ1-1; D is ambiguous. The V and J ends lost 3 bases and 0 bases respectively, with 14 bases between them. The CDR3 is 15 amino acids. Germline assignment: CDR1 DFQATT and CDR2 SNEGSKA (reference sequence). CDR3 bases: TGCAGTGCTAGCGGGAGTTGGAGGATGAACACTGAAGCTTTCTTT. It is translated as CSASGSWRMNTEAFF.

This clonotype is medium-sized within its sample. This sequence joins TRBV19 and TRBJ1-5, with D possibly being TRBD1 (6 bases). The V and J ends lost 3 bases and 0 bases respectively, with 12 bases between them. The CDR3 contains 16 residues. Germline V gives CDR1 LNHDA, CDR2 SQIVND (reference sequence). The CDR3 DNA reads TGTGCCAGTAGTATGGGGGCAGGGGATAGCAATCAGCCCCAGCATTTT. It yields the protein CASSMGAGDSNQPQHF.

This clonotype has a single count. The genes are TRBV27 and TRBJ2-1; 7 bases map to TRBD1. Looked up from germline, CDR1 is MNHEY and CDR2 is SMNVEV (reference sequence). The CDR3 covers 14 residues. Trimming took 4 bases from V and 3 from J; bases not matched to a gene: 3. The chain's CDR3 is CASSSWDSYNEQFF. The CDR3 nucleotides are TGTGCCAGCAGTTCGTGGGACAGCTACAATGAGCAGTTCTTC.